This entry features one T cell receptor beta chain sequence. Its antigen is unknown. This specimen includes other DNA sequences encoding the same CDR3. The data originate from a study of shared clonotypes between healthy human individuals. Study results and caveats: Though the depth was large, rarefaction showed that sorted-subset sequencing was incomplete. Clonotypes shared by all four sorted-subset donors had higher generation probabilities than non-shared clonotypes.

Sequencing was performed with immunoSEQ multiplex PCR; in TCRdb, only in-frame clones are kept and a portion is missing. Counted here are some 2.1 million clones, roughly 96% occurring once; the ten biggest clones make up 0.1% to 0.15%. Germline CDR1 is SGHTA and CDR2 is FQGNSA. The CDR3 covers 13 residues. Trimming stripped 1 base from V and 4 bases from J, with 7 bases between. Sequenced input: naive CD4+ T cells sorted from blood. Noted subset: CD45RA+ positively selected. The TCR comes from a man aged 18 to 30 in good health. J is TRBJ2-5 and V is TRBV7-2, with unresolved D. Written as DNA, the CDR3 is TGTGCCAGCAGCTTAGTCGCCTCAGAGACCCAGTACTTC. Protein sequence: CASSLVASETQYF.